This T cell receptor beta chain originates from a study of OX40 agonist ivuxolimab in advanced cancers. About the study: A partial response was reached by three patients: one with hepatocellular carcinoma and two with cutaneous melanoma. Study results and limitations: Doses of 0.1 to 3.0 mg/kg were accompanied by clonal expansion of CD4+ and CD8+ blood T cells by week 6.

The data were produced by immunoSEQ multiplex PCR, yet TCRdb's version contains in-frame clones alone and is incomplete. The table has over 9,000 clones, roughly 80% seen once. V gave up 5 bases and J gave up 2 bases, with 19 bases separating them. CDR1 and CDR2 (germline): SGHVS, FQNEAQ. The CDR3 runs 16 residues. About this clone: Antigen specificity is unknown.

The source was CD4+ or CD8+ T cells sorted from blood, collected in a trial of the OX40 agonist ivuxolimab. This TCR derives from an adult with an advanced solid tumor such as melanoma, head and neck, liver or kidney cancer. V gene TRBV7-8 combines with J gene TRBJ2-7; D might be TRBD1 (6 bases). CDR3 sequence reads: CASSPVQGTWTYEQYF. CDR3 in DNA: TGTGCCAGCAGCCCGGTACAGGGTACGTGGACCTACGAGCAGTACTTC.